What follows are 20 T cell receptor beta chains derived from one specimen sequenced in a study of regulatory T cells in long-lasting Graves disease (dated by TCRdb to 2020 to 2023). The receptor library was made with multiplex PCR. Sequencing was performed on an Illumina HiSeq 4000. iRepertoire HTBI primers and Arm-PCR amplification of CDR3 regions were used to construct TCR beta libraries. TCRdb's own reprocessing of the public reads used fastp at Q25 and MiXCR and kept productive beta chains. Rows with a matching CDR3 protein are joined into one entry that keeps the most common DNA and genes. The sample table records 400,000 to 500,000 distinct CDR3 sequences; around 15% of these occur just once. Together, the top ten hold under 20% of the sample. According to the study, the label for this sample's time point signals: newly diagnosed GD, antithyroid drugs for less than 3 months. For both TCR sequencing and RNA sequencing, RNA was extracted from PBMCs in TRIzol.

These records were also assigned to another study, of T cells in Graves' hyperthyroidism and ophthalmopathy.

Here the sequenced sample was peripheral blood mononuclear cells (PBMCs), taken at new diagnosis, from a patient treated with antithyroid drugs. Receptor source: a woman in her fifties or sixties with Graves disease. Donor details come from another sample of the same person, matched by shared clones.

J is TRBJ2-1 and V is TRBV20-1, with D maybe TRBD2 (5 bases). The germline V and J ends were trimmed by 0 bases and 3 bases, with 12 bases remaining between them. Germline CDR1 and CDR2: DFQATT and SNEGSKA (reference sequence). This CDR3 is built from 15 residues. CDR3 region: CSARDLLVGYNEQFF. CDR3 sequence (DNA): TGCAGTGCTAGAGATCTACTAGTGGGCTACAATGAGCAGTTCTTC.

The genes are TRBV11-3 and TRBJ2-7; 9 bases map to TRBD2. Per the germline V gene, CDR1 is SGHNT and CDR2 is YENEEA. The CDR3 totals 15 residues. V lost 5 bases to trimming and J lost 7 bases; unmatched junction nucleotides: 12. CDR3 residues: CASSLGVAGVGEQYF. CDR3 DNA: TGTGCCAGCAGCCTGGGGGTAGCGGGAGTAGGGGAGCAGTACTTC.

The chain uses TRBV12-3 or TRBV12-4 and TRBJ2-6, with D possibly matching TRBD1 (5 bases). V lost 3 bases and J 2 bases, leaving 8 bases between the germline ends. This CDR3 comprises 15 residues. The CDR3 DNA sequence: TGTGCCAGCAGTTTGGCAGGGACTGGGGCCAACGTCCTGACTTTC. This encodes CASSLAGTGANVLTF.

This clonotype was seen repeatedly, ten times or more. The J gene is TRBJ2-3, the V gene TRBV5-1; the match to TRBD2 covers 12 bases. The V gene's germline CDR1 is SGHRS and CDR2 YFSETQ. The trim removed 0 bases at V and 6 bases at J, leaving 8 bases unmatched. This CDR3 spans 17 amino acids. CDR3 amino acids: CASSLGPLAGGPDTQYF. The DNA of the CDR3 is TGCGCCAGCAGCTTGGGACCCCTAGCGGGAGGGCCGGATACGCAGTATTTT.

This clonotype was seen ten or more times. The chain links TRBV7-9 to TRBJ2-3; 9 bases are shared with TRBD1. The V and J ends lost 4 bases and 6 bases, in that order; junction bases with no gene match: 2. The CDR3 length is 13 residues. Germline V gene sequence: CDR1 SEHNR, CDR2 FQNEAQ (reference sequence). CDR3 DNA: TGTGCCAGCAGCTGGACAGGGGATGATACGCAGTATTTT. Its protein product is CASSWTGDDTQYF.

This clonotype was observed at least ten times. The chain uses TRBV2 and TRBJ2-2, with D hard to call. V dropped 5 bases and J dropped 1 base, with 17 bases sitting between them. CDR1 and CDR2 from the germline V gene are SNHLY and FYNNEI. The CDR3 sequence is 17 residues long. This chain's CDR3 is CASSYPSQAMNTGELFF. The CDR3 DNA reads as TGTGCCAGCAGTTACCCCTCCCAGGCGATGAACACCGGGGAGCTGTTTTTT.

At least ten counts were recorded for this clonotype. This chain links TRBV11-2 with TRBJ1-1; D is unclear. Germline lookup yields CDR1 SGHAT and CDR2 FQNNGV. V was pared by 0 bases and J by 1 base, with 9 bases between. This CDR3 spans 15 amino acids. DNA of the CDR3: TGTGCCAGCAGCTTAGAGGGCTGGGGGAACACTGAAGCTTTCTTT. Its protein is CASSLEGWGNTEAFF.

This clonotype was seen at least ten times. At one boundary the junction diverges from the germline segment, which might be a read error. The chain is built from TRBV7-9 and TRBJ2-1; TRBD2 matches 12 bases. CDR1 and CDR2 from the germline V gene are SEHNR and FQNEAQ (reference sequence). The CDR3 sequence is 15 residues long. CDR3 loop: CASSSLAGGNNEQFF. CDR3 in DNA: TGCGCCAGCAGCTCACTAGCGGGAGGTAATAATGAGCAGTTCTTC.

This clonotype was seen ten or more times. The rearrangement uses TRBV28 and TRBJ2-1; 7 bases are shared with TRBD2. The CDR3 runs to 16 residues. Per the germline V gene, CDR1 is MDHEN and CDR2 is SYDVKM. V was pared by 2 bases and J by 1 base, with 5 bases of the junction left unmatched. CDR3 amino acids: CASSLITSASYNEQFF. DNA for the CDR3: TGTGCCAGCAGTTTAATTACTAGCGCGTCCTACAATGAGCAGTTCTTC.

V gene TRBV7-8 combines with J gene TRBJ2-1; D is possibly TRBD2 (5 bases). Germline assignment: CDR1 SGHVS and CDR2 FQNEAQ. The length of the CDR3 is 17 residues. V lost 1 base, J lost 0 bases, and 13 bases lay in between. CDR3 nucleotide sequence: TGTGCCAGCAGCTTAGGACGCGGGCGGAGCTCCTACAATGAGCAGTTCTTC. This encodes CASSLGRGRSSYNEQFF.

The chain joins TRBV2 to TRBJ1-5, with TRBD1 matching 8 bases. From germline, CDR1 is SNHLY and CDR2 FYNNEI. V dropped 6 bases and J dropped 4; count of bases not matched to a gene: 8. CDR3 length: 15 residues. CDR3 sequence reads: CASSGGRGQNQPQHF. In DNA, the CDR3 is TGTGCCAGCAGCGGAGGCAGGGGGCAAAATCAGCCCCAGCATTTT.

This clonotype came up many times. The gene calls are TRBV28 and TRBJ2-7; 8 bases match TRBD1. Germline CDR1 MDHEN, CDR2 SYDVKM. The CDR3 is made up of 16 amino acids. Losses at the gene ends were 5 bases for V and 0 bases for J; bases not matched to a gene: 9. DNA of the CDR3: TGTGCCAGCAGTGTCGGGACAGGCGATCGCTCCTACGAGCAGTACTTC. Its protein is CASSVGTGDRSYEQYF.

The V gene is TRBV7-6, the J gene TRBJ2-3, with D perhaps matching TRBD2 (6 bases). Germline V gives CDR1 SGHVS, CDR2 FNYEAQ. This CDR3 has 15 amino acids. Trimming removed 6 bases from V and 0 bases from J, with 13 bases in between. CDR3 sequence reads: CASSYSGASTDTQYF. CDR3 sequence (DNA): TGTGCCAGCAGTTATAGCGGTGCTAGCACAGATACGCAGTATTTT.

In its sample, this clonotype was seen many times. The rearrangement links TRBV5-6 to TRBJ2-3; TRBD2 aligns across 14 bases. The germline CDR1 and CDR2 sequences are SGHDT and YYEEEE. After removal of 5 bases from V and 4 bases from J, the junction contained 9 bases not matched to a gene. The CDR3 extends over 17 amino acids. The CDR3 coding sequence is TGTGCCAGCAGAACCGGGACTAGCGGGAGTTCGCCAGATACGCAGTATTTT. Translated, it gives CASRTGTSGSSPDTQYF.

The chain couples TRBV7-2 to TRBJ2-3, with D uncertain. The CDR3 runs 13 residues. Germline V CDR1 and CDR2: SGHTA, FQGNSA. The V end lost 0 bases, the J end lost 7 bases, and 8 bases lay between the germline ends. The CDR3 DNA is TGTGCCAGCAGCTTAGCGCAACAGAATACGCAGTATTTT. Translating it yields CASSLAQQNTQYF.

This clonotype showed up many times. The gene calls are TRBV5-5 and TRBJ1-1; D call uncertain. This CDR3 has 14 amino acids. Deletions cut 0 bases from V and 4 bases from J, with 10 bases between. The germline gives CDR1 SGHKS, CDR2 YYEKEE (reference sequence). CDR3 protein: CASSLGVKGTEAFF. CDR3 DNA sequence: TGTGCCAGCAGCTTGGGGGTAAAGGGCACTGAAGCTTTCTTT.

Ten or more counts support this clonotype. The J gene is TRBJ2-7, the V gene TRBV5-1; 7 nucleotides agree with TRBD2. CDR1 is SGHRS, CDR2 YFSETQ, per germline. Germline trimming cut 4 bases from V and 5 bases from J; bases unmatched to any gene: 6. This CDR3 spans 13 amino acids. The chain's CDR3 is CASSLLAFNEQYF. CDR3 DNA: TGCGCCAGCAGCCTACTAGCGTTCAACGAGCAGTACTTC.

This clonotype was seen ten or more times. This chain joins TRBV13 and TRBJ2-7; D call uncertain. Trimming stripped 4 bases from V and 6 bases from J, with 19 bases between. Germline CDR1 reads PRHDT; CDR2 reads FYEKMQ (reference sequence). The CDR3 covers 15 residues. The CDR3 nucleotides are TGTGCCAGCAGCTCCTCAGGTGGGGAAATGGGCGAGCAGTACTTC. Amino acids: CASSSSGGEMGEQYF.

This clonotype has a count of ten or more. This chain uses TRBV27 with TRBJ2-1; D is possibly TRBD1 (6 bases). Germline-derived CDR1 and CDR2 are MNHEY and SMNVEV (reference sequence). The CDR3 sequence is 16 residues long. Deletions cut 6 bases from V and 5 bases from J, with 20 bases between. CDR3 residues: CASSPGVIVSDNEQFF. The CDR3 DNA reads TGTGCCAGCAGCCCAGGGGTCATCGTAAGTGACAATGAGCAGTTCTTC.

This clonotype occurred many times. The rearrangement uses TRBV28 and TRBJ2-7, with TRBD2 matching over 8 bases. With V trimmed by 6 bases and J by 1 base, 8 bases remained unmatched. The CDR3 spans 15 residues. The V gene's germline CDR1 is MDHEN and CDR2 SYDVKM. The CDR3 DNA sequence: TGTGCCAGCAGACGATCCGGGAGGGGTTCCTACGAGCAGTACTTC. Translation: CASRRSGRGSYEQYF.